Sequencing of this TCR beta chain was carried out in a study of sequential checkpoint blockade in melanoma. Study-level background: Both treatment sequences were followed by maintenance nivolumab.

V was clipped by 0 bases and J by 3 bases, with 12 bases between them. Germline V CDR1 and CDR2: KGHSH, LQKENI. The CDR3 spans 15 residues. Using immunoSEQ multiplex PCR, the repertoire was profiled, and TCRdb retains in-frame clones only, with some absent. The sample has 27,000 or so clones, over 60% seen once. This clone is medium-sized. Regarding treatment: randomized to nivolumab then ipilimumab (arm A) or the reverse (arm B). PBMC sorting kept live CD3+CD8+ cells without CD19 or CD56. This specimen consisted of CD8+ T cells sorted from blood (inferred from file names), obtained from a patient given nivolumab and ipilimumab in sequence. The genes are TRBV18 and TRBJ2-7; D perhaps matches TRBD1 (6 bases). The source is a human donor with melanoma. Here the CDR3 DNA reads TGTGCCAGCTCACCACCAACAGGGACCTACTACGAGCAGTACTTC. Its protein product is CASSPPTGTYYEQYF.